Described below is a single TCR beta chain sequence and its context. Data came from immunoSEQ multiplex PCR; TCRdb stores just in-frame clones and leaves some out. The data contain 200,000 to 250,000 clones, 80% to 90% of them seen just once; the ten biggest clones take up under 15%. The record originates from a study of blood T cell repertoires in COVID-19. This CDR3 contains 13 residues. Germline CDR1 and CDR2: MDHEN and SYDVKM. V lost 3 bases and J lost 5, with 11 bases in between. The chain is built from TRBV28 and TRBJ2-7; D not certain. The source is a human donor in a cohort sampled during active COVID-19. The specimen was peripheral blood. CDR3 nucleotide sequence: TGTGCCAGCAGTTTGCCCGGAGATAACGAGCAGTACTTC. Translated, it gives CASSLPGDNEQYF.